This T cell receptor (beta chain) is drawn from a study of long-term antiretroviral therapy in people with HIV. Regarding the study as a whole: ART adherence, viral resistance and therapy changes were not recorded. After ART, diversity increased yet remained lower than transplant donor controls. Whereas controls had wider CDR3 length ranges, HIV repertoires had narrower ones.

Every specimen held between roughly 1-11 million cryopreserved PBMC. These were thawed and washed before DNA extraction. As to this clone: Its antigen remains unknown.

CDR1 KGHSH and CDR2 LQKENI come from the germline V gene. Trimming pared 3 bases from V and 4 bases from J, leaving 12 bases between. The CDR3 runs to 14 residues. Survey-level immunoSEQ v3.0 assays were run. Using immunoSEQ multiplex PCR, the repertoire was profiled, and TCRdb retains in-frame clones only, with some absent. The table includes about 28,000 clones, 84% detected once. The specimen comprised unsorted PBMCs, sampled 0.4 years after starting antiretroviral therapy. The source is a man younger than 35 with HIV. This sequence joins TRBV18 and TRBJ1-1; D not certain. CDR3 in amino acids: CASSPREVITEAFF. CDR3 DNA sequence: TGTGCCAGCTCACCTAGGGAGGTTATCACTGAAGCTTTCTTT.